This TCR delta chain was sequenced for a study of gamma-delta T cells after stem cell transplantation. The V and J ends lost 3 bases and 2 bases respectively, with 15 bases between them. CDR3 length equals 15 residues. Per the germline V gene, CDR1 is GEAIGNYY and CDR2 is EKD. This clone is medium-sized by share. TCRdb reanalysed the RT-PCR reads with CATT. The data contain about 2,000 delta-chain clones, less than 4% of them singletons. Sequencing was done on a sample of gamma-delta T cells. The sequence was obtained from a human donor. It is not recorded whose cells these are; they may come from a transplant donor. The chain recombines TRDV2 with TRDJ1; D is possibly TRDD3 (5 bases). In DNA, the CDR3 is TGTGCCTGTGACGCCGTACTGGCGAAAACCGATAAACTCATCTTT. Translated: CACDAVLAKTDKLIF.